This TCR beta chain was recovered during a study of T cells in Graves' hyperthyroidism and ophthalmopathy. There were TCR beta CDR3 regions amplified from RNA transcripts. Carried out on the TCR CDR3, a first-round RT-PCR used the HTBI primer set. TCRdb independently ran MiXCR on the multiplex PCR reads; one entry per CDR3 protein. The sample contains around 580,000 distinct CDR3 sequences, around 46% of which appear only once. Patients aged 18 to 65 had newly diagnosed hyperthyroidism lasting under 2 months. Uncontrolled infection, other autoimmune disease, pregnancy or lactation led to exclusion. Diagnosis rested on symptoms, serum thyroxine and TRAb, thyroid ultrasound, and orbital computed tomography. Germline V gene lookup returns CDR1 SEHNR and CDR2 FQNEAQ (reference sequence). This CDR3 is built from 16 residues. As to this clonotype: Since a much larger clone is just one base distant, this may be a read error.

Sequenced material: peripheral blood or thyroid tissue (not recorded which). The receptor's source is a woman between 18 and 29 years old with Graves' hyperthyroidism. The V and J genes are TRBV7-9 and TRBJ2-6; D may be TRBD1 (5 bases). The CDR3: CASSQDGASGANALTF. Here the CDR3 DNA reads TGTGCCAGCAGCCAAGATGGGGCCTCTGGGGCCAACGCCCTGACTTTC.